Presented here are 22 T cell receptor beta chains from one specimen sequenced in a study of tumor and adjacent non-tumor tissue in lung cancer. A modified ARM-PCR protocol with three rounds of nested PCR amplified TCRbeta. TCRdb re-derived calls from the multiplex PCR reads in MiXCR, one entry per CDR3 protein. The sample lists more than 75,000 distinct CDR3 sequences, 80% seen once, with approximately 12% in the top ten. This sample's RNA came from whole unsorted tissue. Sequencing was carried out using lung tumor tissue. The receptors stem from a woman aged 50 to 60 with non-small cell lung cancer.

CDR3 residues: CASSLTLSRWEAFF. For the CDR3, the DNA is TGTGCCAGCAGCTTGACGTTGTCCAGGTGGGAAGCTTTCTTT. The V call is TRBV5-6, the J call TRBJ1-1; D is unresolved. The length of the CDR3 is 14 residues. Per the germline V gene, CDR1 is SGHDT and CDR2 is YYEEEE. Trimming removed 1 base at V and 8 bases at J, with 15 bases between.

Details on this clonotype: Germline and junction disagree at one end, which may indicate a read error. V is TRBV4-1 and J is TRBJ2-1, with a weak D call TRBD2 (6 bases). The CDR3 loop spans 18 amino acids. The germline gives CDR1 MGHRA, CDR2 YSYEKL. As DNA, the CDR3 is TGCGCCAGCAGCCCAGCAAGCCCACTCGTGGGAGGATACAAAGAGCAGTTCTTC. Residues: CASSPASPLVGGYKEQFF.

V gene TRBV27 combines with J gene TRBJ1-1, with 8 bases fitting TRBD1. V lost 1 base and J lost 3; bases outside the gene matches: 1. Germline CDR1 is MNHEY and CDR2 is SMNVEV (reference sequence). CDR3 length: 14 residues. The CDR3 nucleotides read TGTGCCAGCAGTTTATTGGGACAGGACACTGAAGCTTTCTTT. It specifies CASSLLGQDTEAFF.

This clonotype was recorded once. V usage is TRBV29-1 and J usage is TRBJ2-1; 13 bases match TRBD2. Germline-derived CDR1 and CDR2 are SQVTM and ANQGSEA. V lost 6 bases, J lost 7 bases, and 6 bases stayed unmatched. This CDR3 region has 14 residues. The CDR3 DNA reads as TGCAGCGTCAACGGGACTAGCGGGATGAATGAGCAGTTCTTC. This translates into CSVNGTSGMNEQFF.

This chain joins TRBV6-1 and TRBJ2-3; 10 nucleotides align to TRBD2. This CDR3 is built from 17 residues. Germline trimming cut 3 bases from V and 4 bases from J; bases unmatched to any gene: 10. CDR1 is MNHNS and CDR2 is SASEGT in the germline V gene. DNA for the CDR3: TGTGCCAGCAGTGACCGTGCTAGCGGGAGCTCTGCAGATACGCAGTATTTT. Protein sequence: CASSDRASGSSADTQYF.

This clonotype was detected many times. The CDR3 loop reads CASSSYSGTRYGYTF. The CDR3 nucleotides read TGTGCCAGCAGTTCATACTCCGGGACTCGCTATGGCTACACCTTC. The chain uses TRBV28 and TRBJ1-2; D is possibly TRBD1 (5 bases). Trimming removed 4 bases from V and 4 bases from J, with 16 bases in between. Germline CDR1 and CDR2: MDHEN and SYDVKM. The CDR3 runs to 15 residues.

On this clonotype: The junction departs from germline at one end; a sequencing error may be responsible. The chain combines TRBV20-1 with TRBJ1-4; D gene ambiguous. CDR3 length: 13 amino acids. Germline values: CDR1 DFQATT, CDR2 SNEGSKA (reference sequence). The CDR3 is CSPREGLNEKLFF. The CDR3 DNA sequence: TGCAGTCCTAGAGAGGGCCTTAATGAAAAACTTTTTTTT.

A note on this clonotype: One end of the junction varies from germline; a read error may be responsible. The CDR3 nucleotides read TGTGCCAGTAGTGGTGACAGGGGCGAGTACACAGAAGCTTTCTTT. Translated: CASSGDRGEYTEAFF. This chain connects TRBV6-2 or TRBV6-3 to TRBJ1-1; 8 bases fit TRBD1. This CDR3 contains 15 residues. Per the germline V gene, CDR1 is MNHEY and CDR2 is SVGEGT.

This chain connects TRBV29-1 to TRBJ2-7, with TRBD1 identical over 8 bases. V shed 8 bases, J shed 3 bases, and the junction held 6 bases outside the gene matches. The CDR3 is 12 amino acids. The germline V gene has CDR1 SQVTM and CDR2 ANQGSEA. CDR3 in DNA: TGCAGCATTGGGACAGGAGACTACGAGCAGTACTTC. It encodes CSIGTGDYEQYF.

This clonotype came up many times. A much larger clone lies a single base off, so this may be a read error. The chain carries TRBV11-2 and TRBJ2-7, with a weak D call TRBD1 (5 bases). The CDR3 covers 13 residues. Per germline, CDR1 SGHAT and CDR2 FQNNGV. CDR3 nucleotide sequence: TGTGCCGGCAGCACCGACAGAGACTACGAGCAGTACTTC. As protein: CAGSTDRDYEQYF.

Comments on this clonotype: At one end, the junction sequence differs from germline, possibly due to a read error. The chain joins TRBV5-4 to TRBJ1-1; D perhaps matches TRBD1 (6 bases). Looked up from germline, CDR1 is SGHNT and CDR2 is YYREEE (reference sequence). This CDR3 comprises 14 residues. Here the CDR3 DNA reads TGTGCCGGCAGCTTGTACAGGGAGAACACTGAAACTTTCTTT. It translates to CAGSLYRENTETFF.

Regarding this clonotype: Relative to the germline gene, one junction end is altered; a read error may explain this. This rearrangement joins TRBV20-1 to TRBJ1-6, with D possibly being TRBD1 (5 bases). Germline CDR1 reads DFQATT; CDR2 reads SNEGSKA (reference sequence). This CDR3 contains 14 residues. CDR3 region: CSAGKTGGSSALHF. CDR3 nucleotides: TGCAGTGCTGGAAAAACCGGGGGTTCTTCAGCCCTCCACTTT.

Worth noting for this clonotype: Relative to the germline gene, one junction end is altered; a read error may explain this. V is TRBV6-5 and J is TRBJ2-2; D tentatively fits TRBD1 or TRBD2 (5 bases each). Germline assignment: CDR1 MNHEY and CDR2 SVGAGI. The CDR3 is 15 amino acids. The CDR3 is CAIRTGTKDTWELFF. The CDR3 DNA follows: TGTGCCATCAGAACCGGGACCAAAGACACCTGGGAGCTGTTTTTT.

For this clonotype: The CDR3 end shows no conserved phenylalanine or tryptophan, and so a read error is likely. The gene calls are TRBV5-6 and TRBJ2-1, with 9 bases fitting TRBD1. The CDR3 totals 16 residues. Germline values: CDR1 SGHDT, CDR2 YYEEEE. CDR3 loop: CASSLLTGGYYNEQFL. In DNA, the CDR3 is TGTGCCAGCAGCTTGTTGACAGGGGGATACTACAATGAACAGTTCTTA.

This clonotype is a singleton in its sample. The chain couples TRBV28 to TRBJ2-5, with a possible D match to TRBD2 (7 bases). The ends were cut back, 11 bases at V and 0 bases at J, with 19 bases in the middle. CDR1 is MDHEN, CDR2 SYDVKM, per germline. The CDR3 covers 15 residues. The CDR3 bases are TGTGCCGGCAATCAGGGAGGGGGGCACCAAGAGACCCAGTACTTC. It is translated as CAGNQGGGHQETQYF.

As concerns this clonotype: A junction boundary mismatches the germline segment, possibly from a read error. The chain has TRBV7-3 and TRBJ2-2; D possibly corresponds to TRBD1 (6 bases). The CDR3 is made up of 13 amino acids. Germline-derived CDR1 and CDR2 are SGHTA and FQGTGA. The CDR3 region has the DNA TGTGCCATCAGCTCCCCAGGGGCTGGGGAACTGTTTTTT. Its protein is CAISSPGAGELFF.

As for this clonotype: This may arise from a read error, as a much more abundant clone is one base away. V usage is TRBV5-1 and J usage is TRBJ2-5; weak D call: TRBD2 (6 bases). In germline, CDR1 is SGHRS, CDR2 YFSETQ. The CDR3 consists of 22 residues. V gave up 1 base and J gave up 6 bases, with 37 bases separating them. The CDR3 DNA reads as TGCGCCAGCAGCTTGTTTGATTTCTCATCGGGGAGCGGGTCCGTTCCACAAAAGACCCAGTACTTC. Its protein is CASSLFDFSSGSGSVPQKTQYF.

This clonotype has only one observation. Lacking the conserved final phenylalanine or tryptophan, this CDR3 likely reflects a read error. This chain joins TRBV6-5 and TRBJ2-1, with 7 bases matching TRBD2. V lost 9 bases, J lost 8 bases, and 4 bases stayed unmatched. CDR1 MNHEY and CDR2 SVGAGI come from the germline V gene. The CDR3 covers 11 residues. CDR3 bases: TGTGCCAGTAGTCTAGCGGATGAGCAGTTCTCC. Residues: CASSLADEQFS.

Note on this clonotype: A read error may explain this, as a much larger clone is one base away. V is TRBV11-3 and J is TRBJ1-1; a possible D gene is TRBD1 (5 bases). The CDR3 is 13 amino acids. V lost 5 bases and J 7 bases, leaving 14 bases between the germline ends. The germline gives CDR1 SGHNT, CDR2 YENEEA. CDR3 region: CASSTGRGNEAFF. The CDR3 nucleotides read TGTGCCAGCAGCACAGGAAGGGGTAATGAAGCTTTCTTT. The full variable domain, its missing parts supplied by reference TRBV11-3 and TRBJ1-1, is EAGVVQSPRYKIIEKKQPVAFWCNPISGHNTLYWYLQNLGQGPELLIRYENEEAVDDSQLPKDRFSAERLKGVDSTLKIQPAELGDSAVYLCASSTGRGNEAFFGQGTRLTVV.

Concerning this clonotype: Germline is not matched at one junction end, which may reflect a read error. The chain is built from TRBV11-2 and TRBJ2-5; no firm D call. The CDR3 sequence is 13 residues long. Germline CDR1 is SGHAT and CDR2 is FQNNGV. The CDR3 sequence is CASSDVGVETQYF. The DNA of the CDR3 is TGTGCCAGCAGCGACGTAGGCGTAGAGACCCAGTATTTC.

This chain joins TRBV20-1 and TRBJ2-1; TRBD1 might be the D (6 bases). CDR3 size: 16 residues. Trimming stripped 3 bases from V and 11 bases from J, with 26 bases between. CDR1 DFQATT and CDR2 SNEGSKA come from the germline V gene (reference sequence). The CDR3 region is CSARLYIGTRLHKQFF. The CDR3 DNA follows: TGCAGTGCTAGGTTATATATCGGGACACGATTGCATAAGCAGTTCTTC.

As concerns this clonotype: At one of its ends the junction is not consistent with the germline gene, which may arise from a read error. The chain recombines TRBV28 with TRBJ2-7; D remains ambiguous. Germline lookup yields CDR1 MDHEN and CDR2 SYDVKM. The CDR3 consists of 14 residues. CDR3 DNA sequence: TGTGCCAACAGTTTTTCGGATCGCTCCTACGAGCAGTACTTC. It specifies CANSFSDRSYEQYF.